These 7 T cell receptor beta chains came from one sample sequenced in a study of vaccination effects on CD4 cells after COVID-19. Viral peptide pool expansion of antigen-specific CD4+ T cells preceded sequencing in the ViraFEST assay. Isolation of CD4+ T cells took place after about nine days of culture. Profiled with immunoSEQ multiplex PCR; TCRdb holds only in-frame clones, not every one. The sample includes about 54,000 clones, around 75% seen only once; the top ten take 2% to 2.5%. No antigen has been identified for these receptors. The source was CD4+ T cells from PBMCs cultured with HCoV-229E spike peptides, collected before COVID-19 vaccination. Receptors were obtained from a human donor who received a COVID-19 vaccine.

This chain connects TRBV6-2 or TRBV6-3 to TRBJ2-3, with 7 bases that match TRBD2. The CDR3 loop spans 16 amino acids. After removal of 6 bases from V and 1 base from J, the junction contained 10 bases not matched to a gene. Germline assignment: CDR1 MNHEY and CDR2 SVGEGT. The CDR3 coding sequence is TGTGCCAGCAGCCTGAGGGCTAGCGGACGCACAGATACGCAGTATTTT. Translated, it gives CASSLRASGRTDTQYF.

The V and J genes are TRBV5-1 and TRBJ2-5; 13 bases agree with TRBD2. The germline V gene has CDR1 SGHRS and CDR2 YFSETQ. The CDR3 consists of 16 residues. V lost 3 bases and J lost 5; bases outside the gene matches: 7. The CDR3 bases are TGCGCCAGCAGCTCGCTTACGGGACTAGCGGGGGAGACCCAGTACTTC. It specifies CASSSLTGLAGETQYF.

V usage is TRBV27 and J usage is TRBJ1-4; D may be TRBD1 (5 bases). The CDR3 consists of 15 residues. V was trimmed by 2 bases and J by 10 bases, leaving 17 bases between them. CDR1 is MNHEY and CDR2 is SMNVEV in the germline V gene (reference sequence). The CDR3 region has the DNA TGTGCCAGCAGTTTAGGCGGGACTACCCCCAGAAAACTGTTTTTT. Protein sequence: CASSLGGTTPRKLFF.

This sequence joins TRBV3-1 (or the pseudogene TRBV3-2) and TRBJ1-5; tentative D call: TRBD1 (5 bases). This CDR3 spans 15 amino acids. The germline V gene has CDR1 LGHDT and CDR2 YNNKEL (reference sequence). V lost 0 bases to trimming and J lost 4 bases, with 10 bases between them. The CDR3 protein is CASSQDRRQNQPQHF. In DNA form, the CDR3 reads TGTGCCAGCAGCCAAGATCGGAGACAGAATCAGCCCCAGCATTTT.

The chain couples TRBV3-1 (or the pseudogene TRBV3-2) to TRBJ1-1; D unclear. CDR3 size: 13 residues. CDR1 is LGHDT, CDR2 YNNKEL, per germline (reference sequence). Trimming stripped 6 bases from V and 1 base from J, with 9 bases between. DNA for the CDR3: TGTGCCAGCAGAGGCGGGCAGAACACTGAAGCTTTCTTT. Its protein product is CASRGGQNTEAFF.

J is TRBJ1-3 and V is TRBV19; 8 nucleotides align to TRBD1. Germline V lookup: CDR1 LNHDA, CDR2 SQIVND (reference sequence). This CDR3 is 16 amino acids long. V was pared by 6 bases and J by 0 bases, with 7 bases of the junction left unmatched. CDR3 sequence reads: CASRIVTGGSGNTIYF. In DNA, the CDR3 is TGTGCCAGTAGGATCGTAACAGGGGGCTCTGGAAACACCATATATTTT.

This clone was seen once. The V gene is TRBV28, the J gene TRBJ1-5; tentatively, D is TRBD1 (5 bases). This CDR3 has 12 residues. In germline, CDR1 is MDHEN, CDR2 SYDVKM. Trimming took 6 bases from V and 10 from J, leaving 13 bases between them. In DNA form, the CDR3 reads TGTGCCAGCAGATTTACAGGACGACCCCAGCATTTT. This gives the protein CASRFTGRPQHF.